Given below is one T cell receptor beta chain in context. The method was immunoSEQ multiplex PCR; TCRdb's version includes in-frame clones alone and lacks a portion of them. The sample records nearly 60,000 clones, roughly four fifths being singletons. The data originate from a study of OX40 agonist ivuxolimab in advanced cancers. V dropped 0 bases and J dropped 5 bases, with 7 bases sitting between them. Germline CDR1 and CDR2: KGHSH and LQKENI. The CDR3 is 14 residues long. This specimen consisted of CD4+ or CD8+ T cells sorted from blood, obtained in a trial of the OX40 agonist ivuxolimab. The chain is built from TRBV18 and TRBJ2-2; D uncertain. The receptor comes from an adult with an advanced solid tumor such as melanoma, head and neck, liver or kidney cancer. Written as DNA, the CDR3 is TGTGCCAGCTCACCACCGGTGGTTACCGGGGAGCTGTTTTTT. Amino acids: CASSPPVVTGELFF. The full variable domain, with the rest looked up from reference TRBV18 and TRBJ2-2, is NAGVMQNPRHLVRRRGQEARLRCSPMKGHSHVYWYRQLPEEGLKFMVYLQKENIIDESGMPKERFSAEFPKEGPSILRIQQVVRGDSAAYFCASSPPVVTGELFFGEGSRLTVL.